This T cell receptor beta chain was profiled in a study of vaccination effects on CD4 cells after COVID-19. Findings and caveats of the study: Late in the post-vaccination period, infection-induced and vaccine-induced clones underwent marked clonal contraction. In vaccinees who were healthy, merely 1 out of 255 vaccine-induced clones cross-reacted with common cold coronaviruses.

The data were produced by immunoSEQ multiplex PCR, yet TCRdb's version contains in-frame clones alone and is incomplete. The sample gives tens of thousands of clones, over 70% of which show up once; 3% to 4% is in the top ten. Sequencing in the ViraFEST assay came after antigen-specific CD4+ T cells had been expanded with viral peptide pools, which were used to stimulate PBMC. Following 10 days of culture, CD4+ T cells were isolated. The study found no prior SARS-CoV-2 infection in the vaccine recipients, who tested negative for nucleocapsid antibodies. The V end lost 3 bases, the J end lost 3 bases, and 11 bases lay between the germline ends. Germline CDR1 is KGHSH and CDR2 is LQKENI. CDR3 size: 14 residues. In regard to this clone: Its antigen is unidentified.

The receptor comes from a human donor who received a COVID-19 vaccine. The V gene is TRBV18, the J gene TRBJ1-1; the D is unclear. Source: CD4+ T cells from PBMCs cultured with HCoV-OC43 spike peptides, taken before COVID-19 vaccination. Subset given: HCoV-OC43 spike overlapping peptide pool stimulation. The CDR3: CASSPLTTHTEAFF. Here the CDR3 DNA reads TGTGCCAGCTCACCCTTGACAACCCACACTGAAGCTTTCTTT.